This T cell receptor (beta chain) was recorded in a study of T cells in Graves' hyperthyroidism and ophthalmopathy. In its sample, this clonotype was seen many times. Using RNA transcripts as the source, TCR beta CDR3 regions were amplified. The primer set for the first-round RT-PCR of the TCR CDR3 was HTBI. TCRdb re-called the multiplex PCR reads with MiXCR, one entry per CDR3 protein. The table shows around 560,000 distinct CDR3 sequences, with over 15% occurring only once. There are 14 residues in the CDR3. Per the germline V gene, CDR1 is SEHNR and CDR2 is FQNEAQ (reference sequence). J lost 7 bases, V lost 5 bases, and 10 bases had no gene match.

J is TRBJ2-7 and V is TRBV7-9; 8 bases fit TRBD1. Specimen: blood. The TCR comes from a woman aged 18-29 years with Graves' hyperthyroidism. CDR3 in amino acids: CASSPMTGDSEQYF. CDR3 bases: TGTGCCAGCAGCCCAATGACAGGGGACTCTGAGCAGTACTTC.